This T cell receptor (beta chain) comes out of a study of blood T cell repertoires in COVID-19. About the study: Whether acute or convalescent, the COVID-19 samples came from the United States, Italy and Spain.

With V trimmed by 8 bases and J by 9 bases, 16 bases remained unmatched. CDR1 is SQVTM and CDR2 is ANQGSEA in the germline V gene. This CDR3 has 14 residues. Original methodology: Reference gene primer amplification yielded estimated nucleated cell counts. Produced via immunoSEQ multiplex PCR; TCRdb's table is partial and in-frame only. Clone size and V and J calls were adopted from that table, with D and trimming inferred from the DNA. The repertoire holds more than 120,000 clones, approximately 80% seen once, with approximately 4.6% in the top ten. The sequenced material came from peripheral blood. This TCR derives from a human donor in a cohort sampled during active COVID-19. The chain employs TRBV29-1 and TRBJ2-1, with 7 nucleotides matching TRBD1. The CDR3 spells CSTFDRALVGEQFF. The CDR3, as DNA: TGCAGCACCTTCGACAGGGCCCTTGTCGGTGAGCAGTTCTTC.